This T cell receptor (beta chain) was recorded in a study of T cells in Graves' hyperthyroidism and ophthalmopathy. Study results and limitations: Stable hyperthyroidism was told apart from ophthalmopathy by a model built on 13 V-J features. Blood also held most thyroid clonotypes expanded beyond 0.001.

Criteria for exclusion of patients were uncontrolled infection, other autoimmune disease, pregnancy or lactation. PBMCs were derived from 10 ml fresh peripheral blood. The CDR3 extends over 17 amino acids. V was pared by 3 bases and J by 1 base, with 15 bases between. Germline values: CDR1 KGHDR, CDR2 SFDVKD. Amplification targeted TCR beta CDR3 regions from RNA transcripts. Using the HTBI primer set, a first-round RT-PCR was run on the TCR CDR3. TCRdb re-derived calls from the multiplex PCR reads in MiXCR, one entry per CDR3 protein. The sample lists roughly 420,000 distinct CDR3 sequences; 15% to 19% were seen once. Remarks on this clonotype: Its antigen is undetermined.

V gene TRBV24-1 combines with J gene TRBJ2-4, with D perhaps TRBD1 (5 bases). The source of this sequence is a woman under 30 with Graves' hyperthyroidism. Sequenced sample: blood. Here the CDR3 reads CATSDNPAAGAKNIQYF. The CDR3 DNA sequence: TGTGCCACCAGTGATAATCCTGCCGCAGGGGCCAAAAACATTCAGTACTTC.